These 8 T cell receptor beta chains were sequenced from one sample in a study of CD8 T cells in Susac syndrome. About 0.5 to 1 ug RNA was reverse transcribed with random hexamers. TCRdb called the immunoSEQ multiplex PCR reads again in MiXCR, with one record for every CDR3 protein. This table holds about 200,000 distinct CDR3 sequences, around 95% found once. Material: CD4+ T cells from PBMCs. These receptors were taken from a human donor with multiple sclerosis.

The chain is built from TRBV12-3 or TRBV12-4 and TRBJ2-3; weak D call: TRBD2 (6 bases). The CDR3 has 11 residues. Trimming shortened V by 5 bases and J by 9 bases, and 9 bases separated the two germline ends. CDR3 amino acids: CASSPRGTQYF. For the CDR3, the DNA is TGTGCCAGCAGTCCCCGGGGGACGCAGTATTTT.

This clonotype was recorded once. This chain joins TRBV30 and TRBJ1-5; 8 positions agree with TRBD1. Germline assignment: CDR1 GTSNPN and CDR2 SVGIG (reference sequence). This CDR3 is built from 14 residues. V lost 4 bases to trimming and J lost 3 bases; unmatched junction nucleotides: 5. CDR3 coding DNA: TGTGCCTGGACCGTGGGACAGGCCAATCAGCCCCAGCATTTT. It translates to CAWTVGQANQPQHF.

This clonotype was detected once. The chain links TRBV30 to TRBJ2-1; no reliable D call. V was cut by 4 bases and J by 5 bases, with 12 bases left in between. Per the germline V gene, CDR1 is GTSNPN and CDR2 is SVGIG (reference sequence). The CDR3 consists of 13 residues. The CDR3 DNA follows: TGTGCCTGGAAGGGTAACGGAAACAATGAGCAGTTCTTC. It codes for CAWKGNGNNEQFF.

The chain has TRBV6-5 and TRBJ1-2; tentatively, D is TRBD1 (6 bases). This CDR3 has 12 residues. V lost 6 bases and J 4 bases, leaving 9 bases between the germline ends. Germline lookup yields CDR1 MNHEY and CDR2 SVGAGI. DNA for the CDR3: TGTGCCAGCAGGGAGGGGGTCTATGGCTACACCTTC. The encoded protein is CASREGVYGYTF.

The chain has TRBV2 and TRBJ2-5; TRBD2 matches at 8 bases. The CDR3 has 17 residues. J gave up 1 base and V 6 bases, and 13 bases lay outside the gene matches. Germline CDR1 and CDR2: SNHLY and FYNNEI. The CDR3 nucleotides are TGTGCCAGCAGCACTGGGCGGAGCGCGGGGGGCCAAGAGACCCAGTACTTC. This codes for CASSTGRSAGGQETQYF. Filled out from reference TRBV2 and TRBJ2-5, the complete variable domain reads EPEVTQTPSHQVTQMGQEVILRCVPISNHLYFYWYRQILGQKVEFLVSFYNNEISEKSEIFDDQFSVERPDGSNFTLKIRSTKLEDSAMYFCASSTGRSAGGQETQYFGPGTRLLVL.

This clonotype was observed once. The rearrangement links TRBV29-1 to TRBJ2-7; 12 bases are a match to TRBD1. J gave up 5 bases and V 6 bases, and 5 bases lay outside the gene matches. Germline V lookup: CDR1 SQVTM, CDR2 ANQGSEA. The CDR3 loop spans 13 amino acids. This chain's CDR3 is CSVHGTGGDEQYF. Here the CDR3 DNA reads TGCAGCGTCCACGGGACAGGGGGCGACGAGCAGTACTTC.

The chain combines TRBV7-2 with TRBJ2-5; 11 bases line up with TRBD2. Germline CDR1 SGHTA, CDR2 FQGNSA. The trim removed 3 bases at V and 2 bases at J, leaving 5 bases unmatched. The CDR3 contains 16 residues. The DNA for the CDR3 is TGTGCCAGCAGCTTGTCGTCTAGCGGGGGGCAAGAGACCCAGTACTTC. This gives the protein CASSLSSSGGQETQYF.

This clonotype was detected only once. This chain connects TRBV7-2 to TRBJ2-7, with TRBD2 identical over 8 bases. Germline trimming cut 5 bases from V and 3 bases from J; bases unmatched to any gene: 9. CDR3 length equals 15 residues. Germline V CDR1 and CDR2: SGHTA, FQGNSA. CDR3 residues: CASSAKGLASYEQYF. The CDR3 bases are TGTGCCAGCAGCGCAAAAGGACTAGCTAGCTACGAGCAGTACTTC.